This T cell receptor (beta chain) is drawn from a study of CD8 T cells in ankylosing spondylitis. Whole-study findings and limits: As reported, disease-linked clones showed significant enrichment in matched ankylosing spondylitis synovial fluid. One TCR beta motif, made up of under ten highly homologous variants, appeared characteristic of ankylosing spondylitis blood.

The CDR3 runs 14 residues. Unmatched junction bases numbered 6, after V lost 4 bases and J lost 5 bases. Germline V lookup: CDR1 MDHEN, CDR2 SYDVKM. Preparation of TCR beta libraries was done by quantitative 5'-RACE with molecular barcodes. TCRdb re-called the 5' RACE reads with MiXCR, one entry per CDR3 protein. The data contain hundreds of thousands of distinct CDR3 sequences, 17% of them singletons. This clonotype occurred many times. Its specificity is unknown. The specimen sequenced was blood, either unsorted or a sorted T cell fraction (not recorded which). The sequence came from a male donor with ankylosing spondylitis. The chain combines TRBV28 with TRBJ2-7; 9 bases fit TRBD1. CDR3 coding DNA: TGTGCCAGCAGTTCACCGGGACAGGGAAACGAGCAGTACTTC. This gives the protein CASSSPGQGNEQYF.